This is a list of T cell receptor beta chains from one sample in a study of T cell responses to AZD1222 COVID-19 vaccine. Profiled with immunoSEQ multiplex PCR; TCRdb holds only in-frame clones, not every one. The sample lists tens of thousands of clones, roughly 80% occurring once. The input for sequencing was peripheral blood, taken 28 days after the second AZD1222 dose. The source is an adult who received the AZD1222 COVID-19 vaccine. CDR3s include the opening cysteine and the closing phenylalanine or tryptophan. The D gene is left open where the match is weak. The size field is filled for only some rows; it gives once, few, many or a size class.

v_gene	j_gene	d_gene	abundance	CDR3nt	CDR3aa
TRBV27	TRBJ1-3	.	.	TGTGCCAGCAGTTTAGCGGCTGGAGGAAACACCATATATTTT	CASSLAAGGNTIYF
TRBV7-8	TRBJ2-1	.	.	TGTGCCAGTACAGACTCAAGCTCCTACAATGAGCAGTTCTTC	CASTDSSSYNEQFF
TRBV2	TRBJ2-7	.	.	TGTGCCAGCGTGGGACGATTGAGCTCCTACGAGCAGTACTTC	CASVGRLSSYEQYF
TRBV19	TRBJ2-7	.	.	TGTGCCAGTAGATTGACTCCCGACACCTACGAGCAGTACTTC	CASRLTPDTYEQYF
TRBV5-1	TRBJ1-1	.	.	TGCGCCAGCAGCCCGATGCCCGTGGACGGGGGGACTGAAGCTTTCTTT	CASSPMPVDGGTEAFF
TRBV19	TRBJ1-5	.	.	TGTGCCAGCACGACGGTGGGGCATCAGCCCCAGCATTTT	CASTTVGHQPQHF
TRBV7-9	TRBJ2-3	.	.	TGTGCCAGCCATCCGGGGCCTAGCACAGATACGCAGTATTTT	CASHPGPSTDTQYF
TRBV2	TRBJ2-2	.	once	TGTGCCAGCAGTGATGTCCGCTACACCGGGGAGCTGTTTTTT	CASSDVRYTGELFF
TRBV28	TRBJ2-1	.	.	TGTGCCAGCAGTTTGGGGACCATCTCCTACAATGAGCAGTTCTTC	CASSLGTISYNEQFF
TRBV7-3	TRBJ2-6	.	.	TGTGCCAGCAGCTCTCAGTCAGGGGCCAACGTCCTGACTTTC	CASSSQSGANVLTF
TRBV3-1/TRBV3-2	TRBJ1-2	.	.	TGTGCCAGCAGCCAACTGGTCAGGGCCCGGGACTACACCTTC	CASSQLVRARDYTF
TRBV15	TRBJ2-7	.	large	TGTGCCACCAGCAGAGAGCAGGGTTCAGGCTACGAGCAGTACTTC	CATSREQGSGYEQYF
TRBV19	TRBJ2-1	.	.	TGTGCCAGTAGTCAAGACAGGAGCTCCTACAATGAGCAGTTCTTC	CASSQDRSSYNEQFF
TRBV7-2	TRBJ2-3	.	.	TGTGCCAGCAGCTCGACGATAGGTTCAGATACGCAGTATTTT	CASSSTIGSDTQYF
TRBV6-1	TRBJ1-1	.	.	TGTGCCAGCAGTGAATCGCTGAGGGGGAACACTGAAGCTTTCTTT	CASSESLRGNTEAFF
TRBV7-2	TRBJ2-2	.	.	TGTGCCAGCAGCTTAGAAGGGACTTTTACCGGGGAGCTGTTTTTT	CASSLEGTFTGELFF
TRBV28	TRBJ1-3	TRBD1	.	TGTGCCAGCACCCGGCCTGGACAGGGGTTAGGAAACACCATATATTTT	CASTRPGQGLGNTIYF
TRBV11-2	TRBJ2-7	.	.	TGTGCCAGCACCCCTGACAGAACCTACGAGCAGTACTTC	CASTPDRTYEQYF
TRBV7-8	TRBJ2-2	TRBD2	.	TGTGCCAGCAGCTCTTTCTCGGGACTACCTTCGAACACCGGGGAGCTGTTTTTT	CASSSFSGLPSNTGELFF
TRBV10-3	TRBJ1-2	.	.	TGTGCCATCAGTGAGTCGTGGTTTACGGGTAGGAGTGGCTACACCTTC	CAISESWFTGRSGYTF
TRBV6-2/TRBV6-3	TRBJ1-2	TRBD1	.	TGTGCCAGCAGCTCGGATCGGACAGGGTGGGGCTATGGCTACACCTTC	CASSSDRTGWGYGYTF
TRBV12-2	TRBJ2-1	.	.	TGTGCAAGTCGCTTAGAGCGGGACAGGGGGTATTACAATGAGCAGTTCTTC	CASRLERDRGYYNEQFF
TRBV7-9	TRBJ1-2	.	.	TGTGCCAGCAGCTTAGAGGACAGTAACTATGGCTACACCTTC	CASSLEDSNYGYTF
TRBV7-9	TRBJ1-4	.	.	TGTGCCAGCAGCCACGCCGAGCAGGGTACTAATGAAAAACTGTTTTTT	CASSHAEQGTNEKLFF
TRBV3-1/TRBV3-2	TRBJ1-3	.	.	TGTGCCAGCAGCCAAGATCGAAACCCAGGGGGAAACACCATATATTTT	CASSQDRNPGGNTIYF
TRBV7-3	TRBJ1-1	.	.	TGTGCCAGCAGCTTAGTCTCCCAGGGACCTCTCACTGAAGCTTTCTTT	CASSLVSQGPLTEAFF
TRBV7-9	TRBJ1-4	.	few	TGTGCCAGCAGCTTAGCCCAAGCAGCGTACAATGAAAAACTGTTTTTT	CASSLAQAAYNEKLFF
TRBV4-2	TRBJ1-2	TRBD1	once	TGTGCCAGCAGCCATCTCGACAGGGATCGTGCCTATGGCTACACCTTC	CASSHLDRDRAYGYTF
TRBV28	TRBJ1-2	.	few	TGTGCCAGCACTACCTCAGGACGGGGCTACACCTTC	CASTTSGRGYTF
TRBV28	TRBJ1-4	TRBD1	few	TGTGCCAGCAGGACAGGGGTGGGTGAAAAACTGTTTTTT	CASRTGVGEKLFF
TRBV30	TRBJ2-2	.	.	TGTGCCTGGAGTGTCCAGGTAGAAGCCGGGGAGCTGTTTTTT	CAWSVQVEAGELFF
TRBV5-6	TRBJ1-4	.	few	TGTGCCAGCAGCTGGGGGACCGCTGAAAAACTGTTTTTT	CASSWGTAEKLFF
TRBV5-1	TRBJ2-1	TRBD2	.	TGCGCCAGCAGCTTGGTACCCGCGGGGGGCCTATACAATGAGCAGTTCTTC	CASSLVPAGGLYNEQFF
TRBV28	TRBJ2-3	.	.	TGTGCCAGCGGATCCCCTGGATCTCCGCGGTCCACAGATACGCAGTATTTT	CASGSPGSPRSTDTQYF
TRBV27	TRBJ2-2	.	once	TGTGCCAGCAGAAGGCGGGACAGAAACACCGGGGAGCTGTTTTTT	CASRRRDRNTGELFF
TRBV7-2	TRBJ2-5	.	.	TGTGCCAGCAGCTTAGTGGGGGCCGAAGAGACCCAGTACTTC	CASSLVGAEETQYF
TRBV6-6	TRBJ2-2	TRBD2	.	TGTGCCAGCAGTTTACTAGCGGGAGGGACCGGGGAGCTGTTTTTT	CASSLLAGGTGELFF
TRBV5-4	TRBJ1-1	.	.	TGTGCCAGCAGCGTACAGGGAGGGAACACTGAAGCTTTCTTT	CASSVQGGNTEAFF
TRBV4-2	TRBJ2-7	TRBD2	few	TGTGCCAGCAGCCAAGATGAGAGCGGGGTGGAATACGAGCAGTACTTC	CASSQDESGVEYEQYF
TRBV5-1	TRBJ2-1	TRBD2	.	TGCGCCAGCAGCTTGAGCCTAGCGGGAATAGACAATGAGCAGTTCTTC	CASSLSLAGIDNEQFF